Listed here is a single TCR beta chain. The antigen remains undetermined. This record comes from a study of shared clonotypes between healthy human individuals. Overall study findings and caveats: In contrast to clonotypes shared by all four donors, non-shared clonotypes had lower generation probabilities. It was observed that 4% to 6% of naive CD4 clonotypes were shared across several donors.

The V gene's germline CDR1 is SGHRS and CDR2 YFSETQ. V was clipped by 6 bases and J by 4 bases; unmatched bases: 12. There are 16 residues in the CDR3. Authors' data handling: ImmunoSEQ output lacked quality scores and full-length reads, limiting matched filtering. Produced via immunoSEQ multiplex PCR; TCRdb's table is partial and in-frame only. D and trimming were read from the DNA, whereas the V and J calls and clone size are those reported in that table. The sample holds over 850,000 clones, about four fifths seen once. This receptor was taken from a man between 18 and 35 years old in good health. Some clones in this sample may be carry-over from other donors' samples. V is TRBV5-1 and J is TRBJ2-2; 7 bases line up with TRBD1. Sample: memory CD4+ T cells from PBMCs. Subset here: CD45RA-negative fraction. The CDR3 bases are TGCGCCAGCACCACCTTGAGGACAGGAGGCACCGGGGAGCTGTTTTTT. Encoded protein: CASTTLRTGGTGELFF.